This T cell receptor beta chain is from a study of T cells after somatic rescue of genetic block. Unmatched junction bases numbered 8, after V lost 0 bases and J lost 3 bases. Germline assignment: CDR1 MGHRA and CDR2 YSYEKL. The CDR3 spans 17 residues. Some clones are missing from TCRdb's copy, which holds only in-frame ones; the method was immunoSEQ multiplex PCR. The data contain 100,000 to 120,000 clones, under 95% of them singletons. The sequencing input was peripheral blood mononuclear cells (PBMCs). The origin of this receptor is a woman aged 18-29 years. V is TRBV4-1 and J is TRBJ2-1; TRBD2 aligns across 7 bases. CDR3: CASSQETLAVNYNEQFF. As DNA, the CDR3 is TGCGCCAGCAGCCAAGAAACCCTAGCGGTTAACTACAATGAGCAGTTCTTC.